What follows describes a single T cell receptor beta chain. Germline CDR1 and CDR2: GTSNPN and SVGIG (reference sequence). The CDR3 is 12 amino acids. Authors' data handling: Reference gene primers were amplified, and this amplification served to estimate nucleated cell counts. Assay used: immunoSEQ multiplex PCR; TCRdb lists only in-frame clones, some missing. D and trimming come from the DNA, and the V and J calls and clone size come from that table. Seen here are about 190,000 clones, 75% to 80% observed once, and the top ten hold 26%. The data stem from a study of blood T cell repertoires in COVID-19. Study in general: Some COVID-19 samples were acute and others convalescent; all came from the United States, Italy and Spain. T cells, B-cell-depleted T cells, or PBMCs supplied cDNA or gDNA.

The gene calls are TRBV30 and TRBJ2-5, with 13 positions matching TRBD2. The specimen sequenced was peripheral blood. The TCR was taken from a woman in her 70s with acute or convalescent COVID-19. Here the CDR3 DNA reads TGTGCTTTCGGACTAGCGGGAGATTACCAGTACTTC. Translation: CAFGLAGDYQYF.